This is a list of T cell receptor beta chains from one sample in a study of blood T cell repertoires in COVID-19. Assay: immunoSEQ multiplex PCR; the TCRdb copy retains only in-frame clones and omits some. The table lists about 250,000 clones, around 88% of them singletons. Input material: peripheral blood. Source of these receptors: a woman in her thirties with COVID-19, enrolled during active disease. CDR3s include the opening cysteine and the closing phenylalanine or tryptophan. D genes are given only for firm matches. Some rows have no size entry. The others give once, few or many, or a class for an expanded clone.

>14|TRBJ1-5|TRBV7-2|-|-
CASSPTGNDQPQHF
TGTGCCAGCAGCCCTACAGGGAACGATCAGCCCCAGCATTTT
>17|TRBJ2-5|TRBV4-2|TRBD2|once
CASSRLTSGGPDETQYF
TGTGCCAGCAGCCGCCTGACTAGCGGGGGCCCCGATGAGACCCAGTACTTC
>14|TRBJ2-1|TRBV6-4|-|-
CASSDAVASDEQFF
TGTGCCAGCAGTGACGCCGTCGCAAGCGATGAGCAGTTCTTC
>15|TRBJ1-2|TRBV19|TRBD1|-
CASSTPTGPDYGYTF
TGTGCCAGTAGTACCCCGACAGGGCCCGACTATGGCTACACCTTC
>12|TRBJ2-5|TRBV7-2|-|-
CASSLVAETQYF
TGTGCCAGCAGCTTGGTGGCCGAGACCCAGTACTTC
>17|TRBJ2-4|TRBV4-3|-|-
CASSQEATLLAKNIQYF
TGCGCCAGCAGCCAAGAGGCAACCCTGCTAGCCAAAAACATTCAGTACTTC
>15|TRBJ1-3|TRBV5-1|TRBD1|few
CASSDGTASGNTIYF
TGCGCCAGCAGCGACGGGACAGCTTCTGGAAACACCATATATTTT
>15|TRBJ1-4|TRBV5-8|TRBD1|once
CASSVGTGYGEKLFF
TGTGCCAGCAGCGTCGGGACAGGGTACGGGGAAAAACTGTTTTTT
>14|TRBJ1-1|TRBV5-4|-|-
CASSLGQQNTEAFF
TGTGCCAGCAGCTTGGGACAACAGAACACTGAAGCTTTCTTT
>14|TRBJ1-4|TRBV5-4|TRBD1|-
CASSLGQGNEKLFF
TGTGCCAGCAGCTTGGGACAGGGTAATGAAAAACTGTTTTTT
>12|TRBJ1-4|TRBV3-1/TRBV3-2|-|-
CASSQGEEKLFF
TGTGCCAGCAGCCAAGGGGAGGAAAAACTGTTTTTT
>14|TRBJ2-7|TRBV11-2|-|-
CASSFRRVDYEQYF
TGTGCCAGCAGCTTTCGCAGGGTAGACTACGAGCAGTACTTC
>14|TRBJ1-2|TRBV3-1/TRBV3-2|-|-
CASSQQTVNYGYTF
TGTGCCAGCAGCCAACAAACAGTTAACTATGGCTACACCTTC
>15|TRBJ1-4|TRBV4-3|TRBD1|-
CASSPAGTGYEKLFF
TGCGCCAGCAGCCCCGCCGGGACAGGCTATGAAAAACTGTTTTTT
>11|TRBJ2-3|TRBV20-1|-|-
CSARASGTQYF
TGCAGTGCTAGAGCCAGCGGGACGCAGTATTTT
>15|TRBJ1-2|TRBV5-1|TRBD1|-
CASSLEGQGPGGYTF
TGCGCCAGCAGTCTGGAGGGACAGGGACCGGGTGGCTACACCTTC
>15|TRBJ1-1|TRBV7-9|TRBD1|-
CASSSSGGERTEAFF
TGTGCCAGCAGCTCTTCAGGGGGCGAACGGACTGAAGCTTTCTTT
>14|TRBJ1-1|TRBV27|-|few
CASGRDGWGAEAFF
TGTGCCAGCGGGAGGGACGGATGGGGGGCTGAAGCTTTCTTT
>13|TRBJ1-1|TRBV18|-|-
CASSPRSGEVAFF
TGTGCCAGCTCACCACGTTCGGGAGAGGTAGCTTTCTTT
>12|TRBJ2-7|TRBV28|-|once
CASMGQVDEQYF
TGTGCCAGCATGGGGCAGGTGGACGAGCAGTACTTC
>15|TRBJ2-2|TRBV11-2|TRBD2|few
CASSPSGRASGELFF
TGTGCCAGCAGCCCTAGCGGGAGGGCCTCCGGGGAGCTGTTTTTT
>15|TRBJ2-7|TRBV6-2/TRBV6-3|TRBD1|-
CASSYKGQAAYEQYF
TGTGCCAGCAGTTACAAGGGACAGGCAGCCTACGAGCAGTACTTC
>18|TRBJ2-1|TRBV6-2/TRBV6-3|TRBD2|once
CASSTTRTSGSSYNEQFF
TGTGCCAGCAGTACAACGAGGACTAGCGGGAGCTCCTACAATGAGCAGTTCTTC
>12|TRBJ1-2|TRBV19|-|-
CASSPSVNGYTF
TGTGCCAGTAGTCCCAGCGTAAATGGCTACACCTTC
>15|TRBJ1-3|TRBV19|-|-
CASSILAYSGNTIYF
TGTGCCAGTAGTATTTTGGCTTACTCTGGAAACACCATATATTTT
>13|TRBJ2-1|TRBV6-1|-|-
CASSESSYNEQFF
TGTGCCAGCAGTGAGAGCTCCTACAATGAGCAGTTCTTC
>13|TRBJ1-2|TRBV7-2|-|-
CASKSYLDRRGTF
TGTGCCAGCAAATCGTATCTGGACAGAAGGGGCACCTTC
>14|TRBJ1-4|TRBV2|-|once
CASSAQGPIEKLFF
TGTGCCAGCAGTGCACAGGGTCCTATTGAAAAACTGTTTTTT
>15|TRBJ1-2|TRBV7-9|TRBD1|once
CASSLRGTGSYGYTF
TGTGCCAGCAGCTTACGCGGGACAGGGAGCTATGGCTACACCTTC
>14|TRBJ2-1|TRBV29-1|TRBD1|-
CSAHDRGGAVEQFF
TGCAGCGCCCATGACAGGGGAGGTGCGGTGGAGCAGTTCTTC
>14|TRBJ2-5|TRBV15|-|-
CATSARNGLNTQYF
TGTGCCACCAGCGCACGAAATGGACTTAACACCCAGTACTTC
>14|TRBJ2-3|TRBV30|TRBD2|-
CAWSVGTSSDTQYF
TGTGCCTGGAGTGTGGGGACTAGCTCAGATACGCAGTATTTT
>14|TRBJ1-2|TRBV6-5|TRBD1|once
CASSLGQGLSGYTF
TGTGCCAGCAGTCTGGGACAGGGGCTTAGCGGCTACACCTTC
>16|TRBJ2-3|TRBV6-2/TRBV6-3|-|-
CASSYAQGNGLDTQYF
TGTGCCAGCAGTTACGCGCAGGGGAACGGCCTAGATACGCAGTATTTT
>13|TRBJ1-3|TRBV2|-|-
CASRADSGNTIYF
TGTGCCAGCAGGGCGGACTCTGGAAACACCATATATTTT
>15|TRBJ2-1|TRBV18|-|once
CASSPPSGNYNEQFF
TGTGCCAGCTCACCACCATCAGGGAACTACAATGAGCAGTTCTTC
>11|TRBJ1-2|TRBV20-1|-|once
CNTGTNYGYTF
TGCAATACCGGGACTAACTATGGCTACACCTTC
>16|TRBJ2-2|TRBV14|-|-
CASSPRSLGNTGELFF
TGTGCCAGCAGCCCAAGGTCCCTAGGGAACACCGGGGAGCTGTTTTTT
>12|TRBJ1-4|TRBV7-6|-|-
CASSLSRGELFF
TGTGCCAGCAGCTTAAGCCGAGGCGAACTGTTTTTT
>15|TRBJ1-4|TRBV19|-|-
CASTPASSTNEKLFF
TGTGCCAGTACTCCCGCGTCCTCAACTAATGAAAAACTGTTTTTT
>12|TRBJ2-1|TRBV11-2|-|-
CASSLIAGEQFF
TGTGCCAGCAGCTTAATTGCGGGTGAGCAGTTCTTC